This entry lists 2 T cell receptor beta chains sequenced from one sample in a study of blood T cells in healthy people across ages. Then a second PCR, running about 6 to 12 cycles, was carried out with a sample-barcoded 5' primer and a J-beta primer mix. TCRdb reprocessed the 5' RACE reads with MiXCR, giving one entry per CDR3 protein. The table shows 1.5 million to 1.9 million distinct CDR3 sequences, with approximately 42% occurring only once. Source material: blood. Receptors originate from a woman under 30 in good health.

The chain employs TRBV7-2 and TRBJ2-5; 10 bases fit TRBD2. V shed 5 bases, J shed 5 bases, and the junction held 8 bases outside the gene matches. This CDR3 is 15 amino acids long. Germline V gene lookup returns CDR1 SGHTA and CDR2 FQGNSA. CDR3 nucleotides: TGTGCCAGCAGCACCCTAGCGGGAGCTGCTGAGACCCAGTACTTC. Translated, it gives CASSTLAGAAETQYF. The whole variable domain, filled in from reference TRBV7-2 and TRBJ2-5, reads GAGVSQSPSNKVTEKGKDVELRCDPISGHTALYWYRQSLGQGLEFLIYFQGNSAPDKSGLPSDRFSAERTGGSVSTLTIQRTQQEDSAVYLCASSTLAGAAETQYFGPGTRLLVL.

This clonotype was seen only a few times. The chain uses TRBV25-1 and TRBJ2-3; D possibly matches TRBD1 or TRBD2 (5 bases each). The ends were cut back, 2 bases at V and 2 bases at J, with 17 bases in the middle. CDR3 length: 17 residues. The germline CDR1 and CDR2 sequences are MGHDK and SYGVNS. The CDR3 DNA reads TGTGCCAGCAGTGAAATACGACGGGACGGAACCACAGATACGCAGTATTTT. Residues: CASSEIRRDGTTDTQYF.